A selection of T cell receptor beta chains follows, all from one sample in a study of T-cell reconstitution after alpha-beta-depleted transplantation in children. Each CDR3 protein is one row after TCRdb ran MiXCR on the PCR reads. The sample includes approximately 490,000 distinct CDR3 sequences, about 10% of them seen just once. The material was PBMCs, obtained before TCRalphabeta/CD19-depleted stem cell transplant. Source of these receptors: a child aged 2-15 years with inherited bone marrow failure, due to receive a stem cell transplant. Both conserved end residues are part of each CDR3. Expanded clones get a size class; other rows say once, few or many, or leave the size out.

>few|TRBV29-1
CSVEKGGQMIF
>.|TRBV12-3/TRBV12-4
CASSFSGTAQYF
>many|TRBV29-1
CSVPGLAHNEQFF
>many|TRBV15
CATSSRDTDQETQYF
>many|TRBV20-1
CSASPSQAGAVDTQYF
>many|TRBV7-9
CASSLAGPVGNTGELFF
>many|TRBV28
CASSQFGPYEQYF
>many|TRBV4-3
CASSPRVGRRATDTQYF
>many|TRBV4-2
CASSQVLAHSYEQYF
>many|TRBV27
CASSETGILYEQYF
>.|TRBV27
CASSFLAHYNEQFF
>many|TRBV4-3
CASSQDGVAVPYNEQFF
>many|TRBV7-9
CASSLMGTEAFF
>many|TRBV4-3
CASSQDRWDSSSGEQFF
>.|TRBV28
CASSSGFRNTGELFF
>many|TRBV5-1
CASSSDPSSDTQYF
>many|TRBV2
CASSARLAETQYF
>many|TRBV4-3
CASSQVGLPSTDTQYF
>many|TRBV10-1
CASSERDTGELFF
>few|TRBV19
CASSIASGRGYEQYF
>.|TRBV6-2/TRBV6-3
CASRDGTVAVVAGELFF
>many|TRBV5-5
CASSFWGKPGELFF
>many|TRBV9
CASSGQIAGASETQYF
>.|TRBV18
CASSPGQDGAYEQYF
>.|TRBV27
CASSPTGFPNYGYTF
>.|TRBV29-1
CSVPSSGGEQYF
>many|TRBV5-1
CASRGQGATYEQYF
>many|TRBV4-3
CASSRRPGLAGAADTQYF
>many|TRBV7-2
CASSPRFDYEQYF
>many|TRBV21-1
CASSKRTDRVPVYSNQPQHF
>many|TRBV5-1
CASTAGLATYEQYF
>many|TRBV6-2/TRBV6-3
CASRATSGGAYEQYF
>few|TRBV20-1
CSARDLPDRENYNEQFF
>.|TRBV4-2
CASSHAPGTSGSYEQYF
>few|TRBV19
CASSIEQGASYEQYF
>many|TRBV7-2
CASSLTPYSDTQYF
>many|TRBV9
CASSVGPAGQETQYF
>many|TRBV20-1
CSAKGQGGVTDTQYF
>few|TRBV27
CASGSGAEQYF
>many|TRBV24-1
CATSIGNTQYF